The rows below give T cell receptor beta chains drawn from one sample of a study of blood T cell repertoires in COVID-19. Sequencing was performed with immunoSEQ multiplex PCR; in TCRdb, only in-frame clones are kept and a portion is missing. The data hold about 250,000 clones, with 70% to 90% observed a single time. Source material: peripheral blood. The receptor set was obtained from a woman in her twenties or thirties with COVID-19, enrolled during active disease. Each CDR3 is given with its conserved first and last residue. The order of the fields is clone size, V gene, J gene, D gene, CDR3 protein, CDR3 DNA. A D gene is named only where the DNA matches it firmly. For some rows the clone size is stated as once, few or many, or as a class when expanded; others skip it.

clone_size: -; v_call: TRBV27; j_call: TRBJ2-5; d_call: TRBD2; cdr3_aa: CASSLFAGVGQETQYF; cdr3_nt: TGTGCCAGCAGTTTATTTGCGGGGGTGGGACAAGAGACCCAGTACTTC
clone_size: -; v_call: TRBV9; j_call: TRBJ1-6; d_call: -; cdr3_aa: CASSATEYNSPLHF; cdr3_nt: TGTGCCAGCAGCGCAACAGAATATAATTCACCCCTCCACTTT
clone_size: -; v_call: TRBV19; j_call: TRBJ2-2; d_call: TRBD1; cdr3_aa: CASSTGQGTGELFF; cdr3_nt: TGTGCCAGTAGTACTGGACAGGGCACCGGGGAGCTGTTTTTT
clone_size: -; v_call: TRBV9; j_call: TRBJ1-2; d_call: -; cdr3_aa: CASSVGQDYGYTF; cdr3_nt: TGTGCCAGCAGCGTAGGACAGGACTATGGCTACACCTTC
clone_size: few; v_call: TRBV7-9; j_call: TRBJ2-7; d_call: -; cdr3_aa: CASSLAELSYEQYF; cdr3_nt: TGTGCCAGCAGCTTAGCGGAGCTCTCCTACGAGCAGTACTTC
clone_size: -; v_call: TRBV5-1; j_call: TRBJ1-1; d_call: -; cdr3_aa: CASTSGRYMNTEAFF; cdr3_nt: TGCGCCAGCACCTCCGGGAGGTACATGAACACTGAAGCTTTCTTT
clone_size: -; v_call: TRBV7-9; j_call: TRBJ2-6; d_call: -; cdr3_aa: CASSPRDSPGANVLTF; cdr3_nt: TGTGCCAGCAGCCCACGCGACAGTCCTGGGGCCAACGTCCTGACTTTC
clone_size: -; v_call: TRBV6-2/TRBV6-3; j_call: TRBJ2-7; d_call: -; cdr3_aa: CASSYSPLRGGMSYEQYF; cdr3_nt: TGTGCCAGCAGTTACTCCCCCCTCCGAGGAGGTATGTCCTACGAGCAGTACTTC
clone_size: once; v_call: TRBV6-1; j_call: TRBJ2-2; d_call: -; cdr3_aa: CASSEALGSTGELFF; cdr3_nt: TGTGCCAGCAGTGAAGCGCTAGGTTCAACCGGGGAGCTGTTTTTT
clone_size: -; v_call: TRBV4-2; j_call: TRBJ2-6; d_call: -; cdr3_aa: CASSQDTGSGANVLTF; cdr3_nt: TGTGCCAGCAGCCAAGATACAGGCTCTGGGGCCAACGTCCTGACTTTC
clone_size: -; v_call: TRBV4-1; j_call: TRBJ1-6; d_call: TRBD1; cdr3_aa: CASSQRQGSSYNSPLHF; cdr3_nt: TGCGCCAGCAGCCAGAGACAGGGTAGCTCCTATAATTCACCCCTCCACTTT
clone_size: many; v_call: TRBV6-2/TRBV6-3; j_call: TRBJ1-2; d_call: -; cdr3_aa: CASSYSILGAGGYTF; cdr3_nt: TGTGCCAGCAGTTACTCGATTTTGGGGGCCGGTGGCTACACCTTC
clone_size: -; v_call: TRBV7-2; j_call: TRBJ2-1; d_call: -; cdr3_aa: CASRVLRDSSYNEQFF; cdr3_nt: TGTGCCAGCAGGGTGCTGCGGGACAGCTCCTACAATGAGCAGTTCTTC
clone_size: -; v_call: TRBV4-3; j_call: TRBJ1-1; d_call: TRBD1; cdr3_aa: CASRSTGMNTEAFF; cdr3_nt: TGCGCCAGCAGATCGACAGGGATGAACACTGAAGCTTTCTTT
clone_size: -; v_call: TRBV9; j_call: TRBJ2-3; d_call: TRBD2; cdr3_aa: CASSVGGGEVTDTQYF; cdr3_nt: TGTGCCAGCAGCGTAGGGGGAGGGGAGGTCACAGATACGCAGTATTTT
clone_size: once; v_call: TRBV20-1; j_call: TRBJ1-2; d_call: TRBD1; cdr3_aa: CSASGTGEYGYTF; cdr3_nt: TGCAGTGCTAGTGGTACAGGGGAATATGGCTACACCTTC
clone_size: once; v_call: TRBV6-6; j_call: TRBJ1-4; d_call: TRBD1; cdr3_aa: CASSGRTGRSNEKLFF; cdr3_nt: TGTGCCAGCAGTGGAAGGACAGGGAGGTCTAATGAAAAACTGTTTTTT
clone_size: -; v_call: TRBV6-1; j_call: TRBJ2-2; d_call: -; cdr3_aa: CASSEVLYRNTGELFF; cdr3_nt: TGTGCCAGCAGTGAAGTCTTGTACAGGAACACCGGGGAGCTGTTTTTT
clone_size: -; v_call: TRBV19; j_call: TRBJ1-5; d_call: -; cdr3_aa: CASSTPILGTLNWDQPQHF; cdr3_nt: TGTGCCAGTAGTACCCCTATCTTGGGCACCCTAAATTGGGATCAGCCCCAGCATTTT
clone_size: once; v_call: TRBV7-2; j_call: TRBJ1-1; d_call: TRBD1; cdr3_aa: CASSFSGQVAFF; cdr3_nt: TGTGCCAGCAGCTTCTCAGGACAGGTAGCTTTCTTT
clone_size: -; v_call: TRBV2; j_call: TRBJ2-2; d_call: -; cdr3_aa: CASLATNTGELFF; cdr3_nt: TGTGCCAGCCTAGCGACGAACACCGGGGAGCTGTTTTTT
clone_size: -; v_call: TRBV14; j_call: TRBJ1-2; d_call: -; cdr3_aa: CASSQDPRFHYGYTF; cdr3_nt: TGTGCCAGCAGCCAAGACCCACGGTTTCACTATGGCTACACCTTC
clone_size: once; v_call: TRBV2; j_call: TRBJ1-6; d_call: -; cdr3_aa: CASNGDSNSPLHF; cdr3_nt: TGTGCCAGCAACGGGGACTCTAATTCACCCCTCCACTTT
clone_size: once; v_call: TRBV19; j_call: TRBJ2-7; d_call: TRBD2; cdr3_aa: CASAQASGAYEQYF; cdr3_nt: TGTGCCAGTGCCCAGGCTAGCGGGGCCTACGAGCAGTACTTC
clone_size: -; v_call: TRBV5-1; j_call: TRBJ1-1; d_call: TRBD1; cdr3_aa: CASSLLPLGRQGSTEAFF; cdr3_nt: TGCGCCAGCAGCTTACTCCCGCTGGGAAGACAGGGATCCACTGAAGCTTTCTTT
clone_size: -; v_call: TRBV9; j_call: TRBJ1-3; d_call: TRBD1; cdr3_aa: CASSVGGGTGRYYSGNTIYF; cdr3_nt: TGTGCCAGCAGCGTAGGGGGCGGGACAGGGCGCTATTACTCTGGAAACACCATATATTTT